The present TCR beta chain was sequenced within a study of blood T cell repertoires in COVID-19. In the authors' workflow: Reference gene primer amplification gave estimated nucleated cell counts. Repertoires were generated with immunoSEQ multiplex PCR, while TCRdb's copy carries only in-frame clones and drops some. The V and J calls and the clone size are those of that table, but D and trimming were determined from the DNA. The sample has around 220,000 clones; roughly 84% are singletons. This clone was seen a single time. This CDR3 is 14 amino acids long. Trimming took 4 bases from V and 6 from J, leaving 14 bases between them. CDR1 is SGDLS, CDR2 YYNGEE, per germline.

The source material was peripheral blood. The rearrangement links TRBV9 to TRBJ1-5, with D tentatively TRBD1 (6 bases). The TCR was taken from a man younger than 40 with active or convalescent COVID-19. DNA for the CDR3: TGTGCCAGCAGCCCCGGGGGGGGCAGTCAGCCCCAGCATTTT. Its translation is CASSPGGGSQPQHF. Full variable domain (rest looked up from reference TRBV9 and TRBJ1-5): DSGVTQTPKHLITATGQRVTLRCSPRSGDLSVYWYQQSLDQGLQFLIQYYNGEERAKGNILERFSAQQFPDLHSELNLSSLELGDSALYFCASSPGGGSQPQHFGDGTRLSIL.